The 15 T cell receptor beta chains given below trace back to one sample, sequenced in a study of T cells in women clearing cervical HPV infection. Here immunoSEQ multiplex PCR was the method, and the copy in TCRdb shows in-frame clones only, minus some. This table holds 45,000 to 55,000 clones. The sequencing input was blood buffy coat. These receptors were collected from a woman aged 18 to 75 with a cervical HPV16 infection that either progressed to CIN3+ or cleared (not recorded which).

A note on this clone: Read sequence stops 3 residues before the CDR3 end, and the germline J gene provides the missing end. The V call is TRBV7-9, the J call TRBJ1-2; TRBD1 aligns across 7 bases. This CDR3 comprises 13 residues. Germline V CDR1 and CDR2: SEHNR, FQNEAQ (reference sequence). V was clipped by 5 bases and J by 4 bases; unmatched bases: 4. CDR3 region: CASSPTGTYGYTF. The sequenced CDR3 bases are TGTGCCAGCAGCCCGACAGGGACCTATGGC.

CDR3 bases read: TGCAGTGCTAGAGGGGAACAGGGGTTACCCTATGGC. Translation: CSARGEQGLPYG. The CDR3 reads in full as CSARGEQGLPYGYTF. The gene calls are TRBV20-1 and TRBJ1-2; 7 bases are a match to TRBD1. The observed sequence ends 3 residues before the CDR3 terminus, with the missing tail filled in from the germline J gene. CDR1 DFQATT and CDR2 SNEGSKA come from the germline V gene (reference sequence). V shed 1 base, J shed 4 bases, and the junction held 9 bases outside the gene matches. The CDR3 is 15 residues long.

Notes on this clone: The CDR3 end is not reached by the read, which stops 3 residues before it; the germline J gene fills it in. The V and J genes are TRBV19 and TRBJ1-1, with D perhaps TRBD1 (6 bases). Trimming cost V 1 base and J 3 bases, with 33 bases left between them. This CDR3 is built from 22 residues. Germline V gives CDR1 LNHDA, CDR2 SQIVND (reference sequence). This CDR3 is CASSIALRQPLIKIRGDTEAFF. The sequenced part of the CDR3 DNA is TGTGCCAGTAGTATAGCCCTACGACAGCCCCTGATAAAAATCAGGGGTGACACTGAA.

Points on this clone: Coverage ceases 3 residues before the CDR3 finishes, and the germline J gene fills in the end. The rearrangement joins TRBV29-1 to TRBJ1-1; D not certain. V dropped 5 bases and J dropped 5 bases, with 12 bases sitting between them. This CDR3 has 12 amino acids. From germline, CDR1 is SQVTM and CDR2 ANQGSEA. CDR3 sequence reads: CSVTSGWTEAFF. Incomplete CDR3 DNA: TGCAGCGTTACCTCCGGGTGGACTGAA.

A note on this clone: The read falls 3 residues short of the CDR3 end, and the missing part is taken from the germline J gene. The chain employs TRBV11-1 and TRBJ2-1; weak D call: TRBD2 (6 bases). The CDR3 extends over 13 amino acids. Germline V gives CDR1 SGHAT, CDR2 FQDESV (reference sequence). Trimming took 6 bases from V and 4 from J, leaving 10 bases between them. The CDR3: CASSRGSYNEQFF. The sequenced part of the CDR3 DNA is TGTGCCAGCAGTCGGGGGAGTTACAATGAG.

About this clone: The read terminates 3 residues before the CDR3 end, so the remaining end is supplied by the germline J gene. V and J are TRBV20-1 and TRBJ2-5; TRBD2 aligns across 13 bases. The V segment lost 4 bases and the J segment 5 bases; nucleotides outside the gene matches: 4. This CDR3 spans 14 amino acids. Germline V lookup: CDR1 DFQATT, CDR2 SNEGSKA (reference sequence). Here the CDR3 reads CSAILAGGRETQYF. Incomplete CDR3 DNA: TGCAGTGCTATACTAGCGGGGGGGCGGGAGACC.

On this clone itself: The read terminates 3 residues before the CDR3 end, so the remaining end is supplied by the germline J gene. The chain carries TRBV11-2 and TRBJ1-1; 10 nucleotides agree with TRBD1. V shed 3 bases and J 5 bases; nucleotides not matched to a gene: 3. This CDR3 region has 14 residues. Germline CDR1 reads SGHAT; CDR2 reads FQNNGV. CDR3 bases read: TGTGCCAGCAGCTTCGGACAGGGGGGGACTGAA. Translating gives CASSFGQGGTE. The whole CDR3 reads CASSFGQGGTEAFF.

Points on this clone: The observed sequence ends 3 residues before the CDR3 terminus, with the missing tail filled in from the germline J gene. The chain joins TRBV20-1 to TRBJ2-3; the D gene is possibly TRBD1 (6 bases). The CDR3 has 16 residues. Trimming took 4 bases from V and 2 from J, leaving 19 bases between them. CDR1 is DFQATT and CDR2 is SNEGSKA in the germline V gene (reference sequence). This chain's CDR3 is CSATAPLWGLTDTQYF. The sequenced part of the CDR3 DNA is TGCAGTGCTACGGCCCCCCTTTGGGGGCTCACAGATACG.

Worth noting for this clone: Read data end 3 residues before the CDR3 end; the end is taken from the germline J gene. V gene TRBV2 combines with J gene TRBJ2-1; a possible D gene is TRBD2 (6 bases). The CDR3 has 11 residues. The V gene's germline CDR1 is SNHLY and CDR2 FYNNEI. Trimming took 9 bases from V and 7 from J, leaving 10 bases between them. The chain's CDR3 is CASTTRNEQFF. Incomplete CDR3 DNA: TGTGCCAGTACGACTAGAAATGAG.

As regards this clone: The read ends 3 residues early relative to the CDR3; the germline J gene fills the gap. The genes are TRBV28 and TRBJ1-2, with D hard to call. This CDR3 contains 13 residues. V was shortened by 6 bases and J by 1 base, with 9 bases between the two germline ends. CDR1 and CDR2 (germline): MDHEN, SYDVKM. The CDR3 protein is CASRDGVNYGYTF. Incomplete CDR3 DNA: TGTGCCAGCAGGGACGGGGTTAACTATGGC.

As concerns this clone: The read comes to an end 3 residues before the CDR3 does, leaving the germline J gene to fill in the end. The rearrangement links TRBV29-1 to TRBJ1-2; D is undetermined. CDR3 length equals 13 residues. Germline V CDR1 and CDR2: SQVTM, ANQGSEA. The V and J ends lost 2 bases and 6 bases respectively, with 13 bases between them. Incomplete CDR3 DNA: TGCAGCGTTGAACGGGGTGAAGTTAATGGC. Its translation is CSVERGEVNG. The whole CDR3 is CSVERGEVNGYTF.

This CDR3 reads CASSSLDRVYGYTF. CDR3 bases read: TGTGCCAGCAGCTCCCTAGACAGGGTCTATGGC. The genes are TRBV5-4 and TRBJ1-2; 7 bases match TRBD1. The read comes to an end 3 residues before the CDR3 does, leaving the germline J gene to fill in the end. The V gene end was trimmed by 3 bases and the J gene end by 4 bases; junction bases not matched to a gene: 6. CDR1 is SGHNT and CDR2 is YYREEE in the germline V gene (reference sequence). The CDR3 has 14 residues.

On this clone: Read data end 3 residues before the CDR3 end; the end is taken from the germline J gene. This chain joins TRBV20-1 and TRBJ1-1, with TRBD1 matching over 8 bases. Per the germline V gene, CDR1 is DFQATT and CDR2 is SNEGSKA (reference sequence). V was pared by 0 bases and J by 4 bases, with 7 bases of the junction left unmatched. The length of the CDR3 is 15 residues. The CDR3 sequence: CSARDFDRGGTEAFF. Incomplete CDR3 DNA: TGCAGTGCTAGAGATTTCGACAGGGGAGGCACTGAA.

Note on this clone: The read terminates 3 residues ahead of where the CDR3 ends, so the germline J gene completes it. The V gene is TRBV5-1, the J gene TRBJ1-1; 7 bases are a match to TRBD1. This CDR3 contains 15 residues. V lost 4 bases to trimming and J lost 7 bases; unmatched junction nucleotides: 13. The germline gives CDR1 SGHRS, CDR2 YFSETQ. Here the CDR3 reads CASSADGTAQIEAFF. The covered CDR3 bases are TGCGCCAGCAGCGCAGACGGGACAGCTCAAATTGAA.

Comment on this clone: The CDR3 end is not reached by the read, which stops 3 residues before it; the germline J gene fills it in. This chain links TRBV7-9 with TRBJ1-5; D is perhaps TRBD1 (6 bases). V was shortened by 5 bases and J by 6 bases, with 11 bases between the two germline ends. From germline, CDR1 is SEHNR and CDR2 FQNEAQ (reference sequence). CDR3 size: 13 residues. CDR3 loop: CASSLQGSQPQHF. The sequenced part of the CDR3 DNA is TGTGCCAGCAGCCTACAGGGTTCTCAGCCC.